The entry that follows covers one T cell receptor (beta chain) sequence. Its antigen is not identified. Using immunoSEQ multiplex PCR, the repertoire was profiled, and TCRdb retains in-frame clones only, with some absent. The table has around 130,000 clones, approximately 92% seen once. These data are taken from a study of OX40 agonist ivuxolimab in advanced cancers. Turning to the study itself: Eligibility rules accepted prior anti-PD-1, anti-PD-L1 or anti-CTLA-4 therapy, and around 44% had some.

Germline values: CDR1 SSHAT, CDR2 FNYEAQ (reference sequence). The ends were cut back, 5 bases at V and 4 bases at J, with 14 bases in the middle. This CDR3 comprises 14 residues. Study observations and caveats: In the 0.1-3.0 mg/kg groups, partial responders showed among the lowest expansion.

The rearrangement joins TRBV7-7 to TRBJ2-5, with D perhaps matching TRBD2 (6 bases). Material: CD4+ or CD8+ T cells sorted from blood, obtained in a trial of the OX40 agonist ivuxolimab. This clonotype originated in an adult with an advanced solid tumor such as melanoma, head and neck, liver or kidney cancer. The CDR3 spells CASSPQPGVETQYF. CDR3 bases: TGTGCCAGCAGCCCCCAGCCGGGGGTAGAGACCCAGTACTTC.